The next 21 T cell receptor beta chains were all read from a single sample in a study of T cell responses to AZD1222 COVID-19 vaccine. Repertoires were generated with immunoSEQ multiplex PCR, while TCRdb's copy carries only in-frame clones and drops some. In the table there are roughly 110,000 clones, 80% to 85% of which are singletons. The sequencing used peripheral blood, collected on day 0 of AZD1222 vaccination. These receptors all come from an adult in good health.

The chain carries TRBV5-1 and TRBJ2-2, with D perhaps matching TRBD2 (5 bases). This CDR3 is 16 amino acids long. Germline V gene sequence: CDR1 SGHRS, CDR2 YFSETQ. Trimming shortened V by 0 bases and J by 1 base, and 10 bases separated the two germline ends. The DNA of the CDR3 is TGCGCCAGCAGCTTGGCTGGACTCCAGAACACCGGGGAGCTGTTTTTT. Its translation: CASSLAGLQNTGELFF.

The chain carries TRBV7-2 and TRBJ2-7; D is possibly TRBD1 or TRBD2 (6 bases each). From germline, CDR1 is SGHTA and CDR2 FQGNSA. The CDR3 covers 15 residues. V was clipped by 5 bases and J by 7 bases, with 21 bases between them. The chain's CDR3 is CASSPKRRAQGEQYF. The CDR3 DNA reads as TGTGCCAGCAGCCCCAAGAGGAGGGCTCAGGGGGAGCAGTACTTC.

The genes are TRBV3-1 (or the pseudogene TRBV3-2) and TRBJ1-2; D remains unclear. Per germline, CDR1 LGHDT and CDR2 YNNKEL (reference sequence). Trimming stripped 0 bases from V and 3 bases from J, with 2 bases between. The CDR3 contains 12 residues. The CDR3 protein is CASSQEYYGYTF. The CDR3 coding sequence is TGTGCCAGCAGCCAAGAATACTATGGCTACACCTTC.

The chain is built from TRBV5-1 and TRBJ1-1; D uncertain. The length of the CDR3 is 13 residues. Germline V gene data show CDR1 as SGHRS and CDR2 as YFSETQ. The V end was cut by 4 bases, the J end by 1 base, with 8 bases between. CDR3 loop: CASSNFGNTEAFF. CDR3 DNA: TGCGCCAGCAGCAACTTCGGGAACACTGAAGCTTTCTTT.

The table lists this clone with a count of one. The chain couples TRBV28 to TRBJ2-3, with a weak D call TRBD1 (6 bases). This CDR3 is built from 14 residues. The V end lost 6 bases, the J end lost 3 bases, and 13 bases lay between the germline ends. Germline lookup yields CDR1 MDHEN and CDR2 SYDVKM. The CDR3 sequence: CASRNRVGTDTQYF. The CDR3 DNA sequence: TGTGCCAGCAGAAACAGGGTAGGAACAGATACGCAGTATTTT.

The rearrangement joins TRBV7-9 to TRBJ2-5; TRBD2 is a possible D gene (6 bases). This CDR3 contains 15 residues. Per the germline V gene, CDR1 is SEHNR and CDR2 is FQNEAQ (reference sequence). V was clipped by 4 bases and J by 2 bases, with 14 bases between them. The CDR3 sequence: CASSSAGTSQETQYF. The CDR3 DNA follows: TGTGCCAGCAGCTCCGCCGGGACTTCACAAGAGACCCAGTACTTC.

The chain combines TRBV5-5 with TRBJ1-5, with 7 nucleotides matching TRBD1. After removal of 4 bases from V and 4 bases from J, the junction contained 5 bases not matched to a gene. Germline CDR1 SGHKS, CDR2 YYEKEE (reference sequence). The CDR3 runs 14 residues. The DNA for the CDR3 is TGTGCCAGCAGCCCGGGACAGATTAATCAGCCCCAGCATTTT. Its translation: CASSPGQINQPQHF. Full variable domain (outside the CDR3, taken from reference TRBV5-5 and TRBJ1-5): DAGVTQSPTHLIKTRGQQVTLRCSPISGHKSVSWYQQVLGQGPQFIFQYYEKEERGRGNFPDRFSARQFPNYSSELNVNALLLGDSALYLCASSPGQINQPQHFGDGTRLSIL.

V is TRBV7-2 and J is TRBJ1-2; D is undetermined. V was pared by 8 bases and J by 8 bases, with 21 bases between. CDR1 is SGHTA and CDR2 is FQGNSA in the germline V gene. The CDR3 runs to 14 residues. The CDR3 here is CASQLAGSVGGYTF. CDR3 in DNA: TGTGCCAGCCAACTAGCTGGGTCAGTAGGCGGCTACACCTTC.

The J gene is TRBJ2-5, the V gene TRBV3-1 (or the pseudogene TRBV3-2); D call uncertain. The CDR3 length is 14 residues. In germline, CDR1 is LGHDT, CDR2 YNNKEL (reference sequence). Trimming cost V 3 bases and J 2 bases, with 10 bases left between them. The chain's CDR3 is CASSQNVGQETQYF. CDR3 nucleotides: TGTGCCAGCAGCCAGAATGTGGGGCAAGAGACCCAGTACTTC.

The chain links TRBV7-2 to TRBJ2-7; TRBD1 matches 7 bases. This CDR3 comprises 15 residues. Germline V gene data show CDR1 as SGHTA and CDR2 as FQGNSA. The V gene end was trimmed by 3 bases and the J gene end by 3 bases; junction bases not matched to a gene: 8. The CDR3 DNA reads TGTGCCAGCAGCTTCCGGGACAGTCATATCTACGAGCAGTACTTC. Encoded protein: CASSFRDSHIYEQYF.

V gene TRBV5-1 combines with J gene TRBJ2-5; D is uncertain. Germline assignment: CDR1 SGHRS and CDR2 YFSETQ. Trimming removed 5 bases from V and 7 bases from J, with 15 bases in between. CDR3 length: 13 amino acids. CDR3 amino acids: CASSTDQKATQYF. The CDR3 DNA reads TGCGCCAGCAGTACCGATCAGAAGGCGACCCAGTACTTC.

V and J are TRBV11-1 and TRBJ2-1, with no clear D. Trimming pared 2 bases from V and 10 bases from J, leaving 18 bases between. Per the germline V gene, CDR1 is SGHAT and CDR2 is FQDESV (reference sequence). CDR3 length: 15 amino acids. The CDR3 DNA reads TGTGCCAGCAGCTTACCAACGGTTGGAATACGCGAGCAGTTCTTC. Amino acids: CASSLPTVGIREQFF. The full variable domain, its missing parts supplied by reference TRBV11-1 and TRBJ2-1, is EAEVAQSPRYKITEKSQAVAFWCDPISGHATLYWYRQILGQGPELLVQFQDESVVDDSQLPKDRFSAERLKGVDSTLKIQPAELGDSAMYLCASSLPTVGIREQFFGPGTRLTVL.

V and J are TRBV19 and TRBJ2-3; D may match TRBD1 or TRBD2 (6 bases each). Germline V gene lookup returns CDR1 LNHDA and CDR2 SQIVND (reference sequence). The CDR3 is 16 residues long. V gave up 2 bases and J gave up 2 bases, with 14 bases separating them. CDR3 DNA sequence: TGTGCCAGTAGTATAATTCCGGGGGCAACCACAGATACGCAGTATTTT. Protein sequence: CASSIIPGATTDTQYF.

This clone was recorded many times. The gene calls are TRBV7-9 and TRBJ1-1, with D possibly being TRBD1 (5 bases). Looked up from germline, CDR1 is SEHNR and CDR2 is FQNEAQ (reference sequence). Trimming shortened V by 4 bases and J by 4 bases, and 19 bases separated the two germline ends. The CDR3 loop spans 16 amino acids. The CDR3 reads CASSSLRGAEGTEAFF. CDR3 in DNA: TGTGCCAGCAGCTCTCTGCGGGGCGCGGAAGGCACTGAAGCTTTCTTT.

The rearrangement joins TRBV6-5 to TRBJ2-7, with D possibly being TRBD1 or TRBD2 (7 bases each). Trimming cost V 6 bases and J 3 bases, with 18 bases left between them. CDR1 is MNHEY and CDR2 is SVGAGI in the germline V gene. The CDR3 contains 15 residues. The CDR3 DNA reads as TGTGCCAGCAGGCACGGGGGGACAGAGCTCTACGAGCAGTACTTC. Encoded protein: CASRHGGTELYEQYF.

This clone has only a few counts. The gene calls are TRBV29-1 and TRBJ1-1; D call uncertain. The CDR3 has 12 residues. Trimming removed 3 bases from V and 2 bases from J, with 7 bases in between. Per germline, CDR1 SQVTM and CDR2 ANQGSEA. The CDR3 loop is CSVDKGNTEAFF. The DNA of the CDR3 is TGCAGCGTTGACAAGGGAAACACTGAAGCTTTCTTT.

J is TRBJ1-2 and V is TRBV18, with D uncertain. The CDR3 totals 14 residues. CDR1 is KGHSH and CDR2 is LQKENI in the germline V gene. The ends were cut back, 3 bases at V and 0 bases at J, with 8 bases in the middle. The CDR3 DNA sequence: TGTGCCAGCTCACCCACAGCAACTAACTATGGCTACACCTTC. It encodes CASSPTATNYGYTF.

The J gene is TRBJ2-5, the V gene TRBV7-9; D perhaps matches TRBD1 (6 bases). With 3 bases removed from V and 5 bases from J, the gap between germline ends came to 16 bases. The CDR3 consists of 15 residues. Germline CDR1 is SEHNR and CDR2 is FQNEAQ (reference sequence). The CDR3 bases are TGTGCCAGCAGCTTGGACGGTGACAGGTTTGAGACCCAGTACTTC. This codes for CASSLDGDRFETQYF.

V gene TRBV6-5 combines with J gene TRBJ1-4, with D unclear. V gave up 7 bases and J gave up 6 bases, with 18 bases separating them. Germline loops: CDR1 MNHEY, CDR2 SVGAGI. CDR3 size: 15 residues. The CDR3 sequence is CASMVNLRVDEKLFF. The CDR3 coding sequence is TGTGCCAGCATGGTTAATCTTAGGGTGGATGAAAAACTGTTTTTT.

This rearrangement joins TRBV19 to TRBJ1-6; 12 positions agree with TRBD1. This CDR3 has 14 amino acids. V shed 6 bases, J shed 9 bases, and the junction held 3 bases outside the gene matches. CDR1 and CDR2 (germline): LNHDA, SQIVND (reference sequence). The DNA of the CDR3 is TGTGCCAGTAGGGGACAGGGGGCAAGTTCACCCCTCCACTTT. Amino acid sequence: CASRGQGASSPLHF.

This chain links TRBV4-2 with TRBJ1-3, with no clear D. Trimming stripped 4 bases from V and 0 bases from J, with 7 bases between. From germline, CDR1 is LGHNA and CDR2 YNFKEQ. The length of the CDR3 is 14 residues. For the CDR3, the DNA is TGTGCCAGCAGCCCTTGGGGCTCTGGAAACACCATATATTTT. Its protein is CASSPWGSGNTIYF.